Detailed here is one T cell receptor (beta chain). The Seattle site enrolled patients during active infection and followed them longitudinally. The source of the sample is a study of blood T cell repertoires in COVID-19. The wider study: Researchers got acute and convalescent COVID-19 samples from the United States, Italy and Spain. T cells, B-cell-depleted T cells, or PBMCs supplied cDNA or gDNA.

Study processing details: Estimation of nucleated cell counts relied on the amplification of reference gene primers. Assay used: immunoSEQ multiplex PCR; TCRdb lists only in-frame clones, some missing. V, J and clone size were drawn from that table, and D and trimming were deduced from the DNA. In the table there are 350,000 to 500,000 clones, roughly 90% of which are singletons. There are 14 residues in the CDR3. The V gene end was trimmed by 1 base and the J gene end by 9 bases; junction bases not matched to a gene: 7. CDR1 is SNHLY, CDR2 FYNNEI, per germline. The sequenced material came from peripheral blood. The receptor was isolated from a man between 18 and 35 years old with COVID-19, enrolled during active disease. The chain is built from TRBV2 and TRBJ2-7; 9 bases align to TRBD2. The CDR3: CASSEVLAGPPQYF. CDR3 nucleotide sequence: TGTGCCAGCAGTGAAGTACTAGCGGGCCCACCGCAGTACTTC.